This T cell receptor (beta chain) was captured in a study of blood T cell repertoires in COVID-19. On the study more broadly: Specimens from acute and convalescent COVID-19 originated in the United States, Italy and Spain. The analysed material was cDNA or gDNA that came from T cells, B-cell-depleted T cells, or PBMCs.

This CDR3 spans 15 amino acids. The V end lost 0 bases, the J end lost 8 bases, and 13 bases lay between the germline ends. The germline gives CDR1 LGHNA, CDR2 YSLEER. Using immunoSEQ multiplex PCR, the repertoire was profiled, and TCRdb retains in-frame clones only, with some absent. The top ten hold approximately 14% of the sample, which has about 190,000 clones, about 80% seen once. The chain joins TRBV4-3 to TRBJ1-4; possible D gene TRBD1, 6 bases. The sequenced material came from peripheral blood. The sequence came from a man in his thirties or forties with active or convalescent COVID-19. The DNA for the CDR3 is TGCGCCAGCAGCCAAGAAGGGGCAGGGGCGGAAAAACTGTTTTTT. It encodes CASSQEGAGAEKLFF.